These 16 T cell receptor beta chains were sequenced from one sample in a study of blood T cell repertoires in COVID-19. Data came from immunoSEQ multiplex PCR; TCRdb stores just in-frame clones and leaves some out. Altogether hundreds of thousands of clones are present, 83% being singletons, with the ten largest covering about 3.8%. Material for sequencing was PBMCs or T cells enriched from blood (not recorded which). The receptors here all came from a middle-aged woman who had been exposed to COVID-19.

V and J are TRBV3-1 (or the pseudogene TRBV3-2) and TRBJ2-1; D is unclear. This CDR3 is 14 amino acids long. V was clipped by 0 bases and J by 8 bases, with 11 bases between them. CDR1 is LGHDT and CDR2 is YNNKEL in the germline V gene (reference sequence). The chain's CDR3 is CASSQDSSTHEQFF. The CDR3 nucleotides are TGTGCCAGCAGCCAAGATTCTAGTACCCATGAGCAGTTCTTC.

The J gene is TRBJ2-7, the V gene TRBV25-1; D not certain. CDR3 size: 13 residues. Trimming took off 3 bases at V and 2 bases at J, with 8 bases between the two ends. Germline lookup yields CDR1 MGHDK and CDR2 SYGVNS. The CDR3, as DNA: TGTGCCAGCAGTGAGAGCCCGGCCTACGAGCAGTACTTC. Translated: CASSESPAYEQYF.

The V gene is TRBV19, the J gene TRBJ1-5, with no clear D. In germline, CDR1 is LNHDA, CDR2 SQIVND (reference sequence). Trimming shortened V by 2 bases and J by 6 bases, and 11 bases separated the two germline ends. This CDR3 is built from 14 residues. The CDR3 region is CASSIYEVFQPQHF. Here the CDR3 DNA reads TGTGCCAGTAGTATATATGAGGTTTTTCAGCCCCAGCATTTT.

The genes are TRBV28 and TRBJ1-2, with a weak D call TRBD1 (6 bases). This CDR3 has 13 amino acids. Germline loops: CDR1 MDHEN, CDR2 SYDVKM. V was shortened by 3 bases and J by 4 bases, with 9 bases between the two germline ends. CDR3: CASSFPRGYGYTF. CDR3 coding DNA: TGTGCCAGCAGTTTCCCCAGGGGCTATGGCTACACCTTC.

V and J are TRBV5-4 and TRBJ2-7; 13 nucleotides line up with TRBD2. V was clipped by 4 bases and J by 0 bases; unmatched bases: 7. The CDR3 has 17 amino acids. CDR1 is SGHNT, CDR2 YYREEE, per germline (reference sequence). Here the CDR3 DNA reads TGTGCCAGCAGCCCAACTAGCGGGGGGGGGAGCTCCTACGAGCAGTACTTC. Protein sequence: CASSPTSGGGSSYEQYF.

The chain recombines TRBV11-3 with TRBJ2-3; D is perhaps TRBD2 (6 bases). V was clipped by 2 bases and J by 1 base, with 10 bases between them. The CDR3 contains 15 residues. The germline V gene encodes CDR1 SGHNT and CDR2 YENEEA. The CDR3 region has the DNA TGTGCCAGCAGCTTACTCGGGGGAGGCACAGATACGCAGTATTTT. Its translation is CASSLLGGGTDTQYF.

The rearrangement links TRBV6-1 to TRBJ1-5; 7 nucleotides agree with TRBD1. The CDR3 is 13 residues long. The trim removed 3 bases at V and 9 bases at J, leaving 5 bases unmatched. Per germline, CDR1 MNHNS and CDR2 SASEGT. The CDR3: CASSDQTGLPQHF. The CDR3 DNA sequence: TGTGCCAGCAGTGACCAGACAGGGCTGCCCCAGCATTTT.

This chain joins TRBV19 and TRBJ1-1; D gene unclear. Trimming took 6 bases from V and 0 from J, leaving 8 bases between them. Germline V gene data show CDR1 as LNHDA and CDR2 as SQIVND (reference sequence). This CDR3 is built from 13 residues. The CDR3 nucleotides read TGTGCCAGTAGGTCGGGTATGAACACTGAAGCTTTCTTT. This translates into CASRSGMNTEAFF. Filled out from reference TRBV19 and TRBJ1-1, the complete variable domain reads DGGITQSPKYLFRKEGQNVTLSCEQNLNHDAMYWYRQDPGQGLRLIYYSQIVNDFQKGDIAEGYSVSREKKESFPLTVTSAQKNPTAFYLCASRSGMNTEAFFGQGTRLTVV.

J is TRBJ2-1 and V is TRBV12-3 or TRBV12-4; D is ambiguous. V lost 8 bases and J 2 bases, leaving 10 bases between the germline ends. CDR3 length equals 13 residues. The CDR3 region is CASSSTTYNEQFF. The CDR3, as DNA: TGTGCCAGCTCGAGTACCACCTACAATGAGCAGTTCTTC.

This rearrangement joins TRBV7-9 to TRBJ2-1; 8 positions match TRBD1. This CDR3 is 15 amino acids long. The germline V gene encodes CDR1 SEHNR and CDR2 FQNEAQ (reference sequence). The ends lost 0 bases at V and 8 bases at J; junction bases unmatched: 6. CDR3 coding DNA: TGTGCCAGCAGCTTAGCGGGACAGGTTTTTCATGAGCAGTTCTTC. Translating it yields CASSLAGQVFHEQFF.

V usage is TRBV15 and J usage is TRBJ2-7, with 8 bases lining up with TRBD1. Trimming at V came to 6 bases and at J to 5 bases, leaving 6 bases not matched to a gene. Germline CDR1 LNHNV, CDR2 YYDKDF (reference sequence). The CDR3 is 13 residues long. The CDR3 sequence is CATRTRQGNEQYF. The CDR3 coding sequence is TGTGCCACCAGAACAAGACAGGGGAACGAGCAGTACTTC.

The chain has TRBV7-8 and TRBJ1-4; 9 positions agree with TRBD1. The germline CDR1 and CDR2 sequences are SGHVS and FQNEAQ. V lost 5 bases, J lost 0 bases, and 7 bases stayed unmatched. The CDR3 sequence is 17 residues long. CDR3 sequence (DNA): TGTGCCAGCAGCAGGGGGGACAGGGCTGCAACTAATGAAAAACTGTTTTTT. Translated: CASSRGDRAATNEKLFF.

This clone was picked up one time. V is TRBV27 and J is TRBJ2-3, with TRBD2 matching over 10 bases. The CDR3 has 15 amino acids. Germline CDR1 and CDR2: MNHEY and SMNVEV (reference sequence). The V and J ends lost 5 bases and 4 bases, in that order; junction bases with no gene match: 6. Written as DNA, the CDR3 is TGTGCCAGCAGTGCCCCCAGCGGGGGGGCAGATACGCAGTATTTT. It translates to CASSAPSGGADTQYF.

The gene calls are TRBV9 and TRBJ2-1, with 8 bases matching TRBD1. The germline V gene encodes CDR1 SGDLS and CDR2 YYNGEE. The CDR3 has 12 amino acids. Trimming cost V 4 bases and J 9 bases; bases outside gene matches: 3. DNA for the CDR3: TGTGCCAGCAGCCCAGGGGGCGCTGAGCAGTTCTTC. This codes for CASSPGGAEQFF.

The chain carries TRBV2 and TRBJ1-2; TRBD1 might be the D (5 bases). Germline V gene data show CDR1 as SNHLY and CDR2 as FYNNEI. V was shortened by 6 bases and J by 1 base, with 12 bases between the two germline ends. This CDR3 region has 14 residues. CDR3 coding DNA: TGTGCCAGCAGGGACACTCCATTTAACTATGGCTACACCTTC. It yields the protein CASRDTPFNYGYTF.

The chain couples TRBV6-5 to TRBJ2-3; perhaps TRBD2 as D (6 bases). In germline, CDR1 is MNHEY, CDR2 SVGAGI. This CDR3 is 14 amino acids long. The ends were cut back, 2 bases at V and 4 bases at J, with 10 bases in the middle. The DNA for the CDR3 is TGTGCCAGCAGTTACAGGAGGGCCTCAGATACGCAGTATTTT. Its translation is CASSYRRASDTQYF.